The present TCR beta chain was sequenced within a study of blood T cell repertoires in COVID-19. Across the study: Samples came from the United States, Italy and Spain, spanning acute and convalescent COVID-19.

Followed longitudinally, the Seattle patients had been enrolled during active infection. From germline, CDR1 is LNHDA and CDR2 SQIVND (reference sequence). With 2 bases clipped from V and 5 bases from J, the junction kept 13 bases outside the gene matches. The CDR3 has 17 residues. As processed by the authors: From reference gene primer amplification, estimates of nucleated cell counts were derived. Sequenced by immunoSEQ multiplex PCR; TCRdb stores in-frame clones only, minus some. V and J calls and clone size come straight from that table; D and trimming were deduced from the DNA. This table has over 150,000 clones, about four fifths appearing once. This clone was found once.

This chain links TRBV19 with TRBJ2-7; 9 nucleotides line up with TRBD1. This receptor was obtained from a woman of 80 years or more with COVID-19, enrolled during active disease. Sequenced sample: peripheral blood. The CDR3 nucleotides are TGTGCCAGTAGTATACTGAGCTCCGGGACAGGGTCTAACGAGCAGTACTTC. As protein: CASSILSSGTGSNEQYF.